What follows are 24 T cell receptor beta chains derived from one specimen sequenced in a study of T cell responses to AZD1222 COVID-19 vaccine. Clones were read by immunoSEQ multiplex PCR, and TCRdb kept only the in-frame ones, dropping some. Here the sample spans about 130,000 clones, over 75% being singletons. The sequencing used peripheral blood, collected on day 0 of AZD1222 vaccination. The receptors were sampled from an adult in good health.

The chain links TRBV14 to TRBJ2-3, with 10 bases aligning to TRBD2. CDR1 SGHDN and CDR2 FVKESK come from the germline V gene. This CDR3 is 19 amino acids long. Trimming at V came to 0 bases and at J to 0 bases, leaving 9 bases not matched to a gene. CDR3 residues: CASSQDASGGFRSTDTQYF. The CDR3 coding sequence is TGTGCCAGCAGCCAAGATGCTAGCGGGGGCTTTCGCAGCACAGATACGCAGTATTTT.

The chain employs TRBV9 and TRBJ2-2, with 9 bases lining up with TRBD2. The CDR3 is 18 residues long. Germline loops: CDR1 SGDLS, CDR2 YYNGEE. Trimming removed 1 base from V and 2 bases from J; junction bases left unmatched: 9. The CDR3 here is CASSVYGSGGSNTGELFF. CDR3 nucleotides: TGTGCCAGCAGCGTATATGGTAGCGGGGGCTCCAACACCGGGGAGCTGTTTTTT.

The CDR3, as DNA: TGTGCCAGCAGCTCCCGGGACGAAAATTCACCCCTCCACTTT. It codes for CASSSRDENSPLHF. The gene calls are TRBV5-5 and TRBJ1-6, with TRBD1 as a possible D gene (5 bases). Between the trimmed V and J ends, which lost 3 bases and 7 bases, there was a span of 11 bases. Germline loops: CDR1 SGHKS, CDR2 YYEKEE (reference sequence). The CDR3 totals 14 residues. Full variable domain (missing parts from reference TRBV5-5 and TRBJ1-6): DAGVTQSPTHLIKTRGQQVTLRCSPISGHKSVSWYQQVLGQGPQFIFQYYEKEERGRGNFPDRFSARQFPNYSSELNVNALLLGDSALYLCASSSRDENSPLHFGNGTRLTVT.

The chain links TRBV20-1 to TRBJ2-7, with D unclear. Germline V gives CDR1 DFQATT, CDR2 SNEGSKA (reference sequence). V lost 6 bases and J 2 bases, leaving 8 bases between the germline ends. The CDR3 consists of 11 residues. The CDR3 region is CSARYTYEQYF. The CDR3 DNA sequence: TGCAGTGCCCGATACACCTACGAGCAGTACTTC.

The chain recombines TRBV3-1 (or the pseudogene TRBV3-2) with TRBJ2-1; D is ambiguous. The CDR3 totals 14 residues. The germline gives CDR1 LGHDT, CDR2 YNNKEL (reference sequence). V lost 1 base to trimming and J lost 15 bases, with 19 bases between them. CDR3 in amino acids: CASSQGVSWENWFF. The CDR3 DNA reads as TGTGCCAGCAGCCAAGGGGTTAGTTGGGAAAATTGGTTCTTC.

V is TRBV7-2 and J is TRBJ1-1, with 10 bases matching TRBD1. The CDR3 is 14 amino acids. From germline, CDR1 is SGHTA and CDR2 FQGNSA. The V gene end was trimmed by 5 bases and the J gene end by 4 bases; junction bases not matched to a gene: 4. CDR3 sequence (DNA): TGTGCCAGCAGCACGGACAGGGGGACCACTGAAGCTTTCTTT. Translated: CASSTDRGTTEAFF.

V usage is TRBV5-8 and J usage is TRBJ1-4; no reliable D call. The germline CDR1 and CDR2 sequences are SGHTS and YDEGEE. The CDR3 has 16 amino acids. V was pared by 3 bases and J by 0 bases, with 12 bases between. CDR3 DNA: TGTGCCAGCAGCTCGGATGGAGTTGCAACTAATGAAAAACTGTTTTTT. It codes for CASSSDGVATNEKLFF.

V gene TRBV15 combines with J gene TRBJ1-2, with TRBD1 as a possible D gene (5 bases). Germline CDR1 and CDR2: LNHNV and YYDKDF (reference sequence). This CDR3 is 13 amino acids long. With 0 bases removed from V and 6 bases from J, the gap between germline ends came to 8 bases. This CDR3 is CATSRDRGDGYTF. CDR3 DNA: TGTGCCACCAGCAGAGATCGGGGGGATGGCTACACCTTC.

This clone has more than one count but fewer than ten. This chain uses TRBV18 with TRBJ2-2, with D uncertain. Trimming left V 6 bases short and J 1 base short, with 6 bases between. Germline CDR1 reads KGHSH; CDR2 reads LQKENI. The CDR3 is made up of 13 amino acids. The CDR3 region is CASSDGNTGELFF. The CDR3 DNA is TGTGCCAGCTCGGATGGGAACACCGGGGAGCTGTTTTTT. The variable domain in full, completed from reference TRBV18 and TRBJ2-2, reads NAGVMQNPRHLVRRRGQEARLRCSPMKGHSHVYWYRQLPEEGLKFMVYLQKENIIDESGMPKERFSAEFPKEGPSILRIQQVVRGDSAAYFCASSDGNTGELFFGEGSRLTVL.

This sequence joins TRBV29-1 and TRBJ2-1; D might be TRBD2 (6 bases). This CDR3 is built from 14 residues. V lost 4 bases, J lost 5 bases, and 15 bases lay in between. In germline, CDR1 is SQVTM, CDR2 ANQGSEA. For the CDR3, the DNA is TGCAGCGTTGGAGGTAGCGGAGACCACAATGAGCAGTTCTTC. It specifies CSVGGSGDHNEQFF.

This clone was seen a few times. CDR3 coding DNA: TGCGCCAGCAGCCCGGAGTCGTCGGGCCCCCAGCATTTT. Translating gives CASSPESSGPQHF. This chain uses TRBV5-1 with TRBJ1-5; D call uncertain. This CDR3 is built from 13 residues. V was trimmed by 4 bases and J by 10 bases, leaving 15 bases between them. The germline gives CDR1 SGHRS, CDR2 YFSETQ.

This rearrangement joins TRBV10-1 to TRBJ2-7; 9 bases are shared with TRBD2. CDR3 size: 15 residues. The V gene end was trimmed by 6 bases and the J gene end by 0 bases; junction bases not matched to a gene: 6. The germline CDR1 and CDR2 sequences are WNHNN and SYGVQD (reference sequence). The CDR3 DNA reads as TGCGCCAGCAGAAAAGTTAGCGGGAGCTCCTACGAGCAGTACTTC. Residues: CASRKVSGSSYEQYF.

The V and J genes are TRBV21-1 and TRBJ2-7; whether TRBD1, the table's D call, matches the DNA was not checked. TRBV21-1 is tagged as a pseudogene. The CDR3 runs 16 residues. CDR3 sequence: CASSPLGTGGVYEQYF. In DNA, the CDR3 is TGTGCCAGCAGCCCTCTCGGGACAGGGGGCGTCTACGAGCAGTACTTC.

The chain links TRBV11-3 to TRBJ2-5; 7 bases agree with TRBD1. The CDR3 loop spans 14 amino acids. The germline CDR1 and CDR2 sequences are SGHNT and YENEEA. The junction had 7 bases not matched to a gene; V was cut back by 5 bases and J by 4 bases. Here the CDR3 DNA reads TGTGCCAGCAGCCCACACAGGGGAGTAGAGACCCAGTACTTC. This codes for CASSPHRGVETQYF.

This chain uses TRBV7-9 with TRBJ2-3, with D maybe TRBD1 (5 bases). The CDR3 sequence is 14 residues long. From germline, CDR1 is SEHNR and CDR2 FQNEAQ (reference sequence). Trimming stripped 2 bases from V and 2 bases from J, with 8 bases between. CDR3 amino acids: CASSLSGATDTQYF. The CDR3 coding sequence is TGTGCCAGCAGCTTAAGTGGGGCCACAGATACGCAGTATTTT. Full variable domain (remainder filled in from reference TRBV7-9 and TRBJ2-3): DTGVSQNPRHKITKRGQNVTFRCDPISEHNRLYWYRQTLGQGPEFLTYFQNEAQLEKSRLLSDRFSAERPKGSFSTLEIQRTEQGDSAMYLCASSLSGATDTQYFGPGTRLTVL.

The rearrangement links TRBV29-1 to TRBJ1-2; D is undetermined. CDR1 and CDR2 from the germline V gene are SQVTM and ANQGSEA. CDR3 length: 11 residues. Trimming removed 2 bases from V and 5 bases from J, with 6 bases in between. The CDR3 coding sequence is TGCAGCGTTGAATCAGCTTATGGCTACACCTTC. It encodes CSVESAYGYTF.

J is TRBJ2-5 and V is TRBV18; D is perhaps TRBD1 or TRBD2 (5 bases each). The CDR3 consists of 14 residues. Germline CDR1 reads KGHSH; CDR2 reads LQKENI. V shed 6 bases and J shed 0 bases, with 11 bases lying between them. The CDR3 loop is CASSLRGDQETQYF. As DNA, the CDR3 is TGTGCCAGCTCCTTAAGAGGGGACCAAGAGACCCAGTACTTC.

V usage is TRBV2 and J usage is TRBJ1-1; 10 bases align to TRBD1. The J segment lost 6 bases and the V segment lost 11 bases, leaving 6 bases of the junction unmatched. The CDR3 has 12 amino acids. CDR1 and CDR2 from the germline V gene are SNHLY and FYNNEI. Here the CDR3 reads CAWGGTGAEAFF. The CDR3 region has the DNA TGTGCCTGGGGGGGGACAGGGGCTGAAGCTTTCTTT. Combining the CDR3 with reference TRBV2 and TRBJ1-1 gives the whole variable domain EPEVTQTPSHQVTQMGQEVILRCVPISNHLYFYWYRQILGQKVEFLVSFYNNEISEKSEIFDDQFSVERPDGSNFTLKIRSTKLEDSAMYFCAWGGTGAEAFFGQGTRLTVV.

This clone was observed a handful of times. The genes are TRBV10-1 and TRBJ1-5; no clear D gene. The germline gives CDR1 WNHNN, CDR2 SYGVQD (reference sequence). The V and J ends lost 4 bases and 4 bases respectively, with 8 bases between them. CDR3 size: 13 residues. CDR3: CASSVGSNQPQHF. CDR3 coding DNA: TGCGCCAGCAGTGTTGGAAGTAATCAGCCCCAGCATTTT.

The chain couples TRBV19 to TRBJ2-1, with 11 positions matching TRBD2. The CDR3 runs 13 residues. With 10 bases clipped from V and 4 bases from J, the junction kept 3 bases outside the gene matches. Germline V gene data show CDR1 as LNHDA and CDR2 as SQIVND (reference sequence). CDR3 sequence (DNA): TGTGCCACACTAGCGGGGGCTTACAATGAGCAGTTCTTC. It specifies CATLAGAYNEQFF.

In nucleotides, the CDR3 is TGTGCCAGCAGCTGGGACAGGGGGAACACTGAAGCTTTCTTT. Translated, it gives CASSWDRGNTEAFF. The chain has TRBV11-2 and TRBJ1-1; TRBD1 matches at 10 bases. The CDR3 consists of 14 residues. V trimming: 4 bases; J trimming: 1 base; junction bases outside the gene matches: 0. Germline V gene sequence: CDR1 SGHAT, CDR2 FQNNGV.

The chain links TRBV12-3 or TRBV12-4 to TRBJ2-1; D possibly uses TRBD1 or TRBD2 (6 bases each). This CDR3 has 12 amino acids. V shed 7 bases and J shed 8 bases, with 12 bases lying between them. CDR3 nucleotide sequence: TGTGCCAGCACCGTGAGGGGGGATGAGCAGTTCTTC. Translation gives CASTVRGDEQFF.

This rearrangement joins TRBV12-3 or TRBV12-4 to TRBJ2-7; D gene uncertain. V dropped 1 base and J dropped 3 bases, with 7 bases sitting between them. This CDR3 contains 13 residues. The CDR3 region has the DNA TGTGCCAGCAGTTTAGTGGACGGCTACGAGCAGTACTTC. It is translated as CASSLVDGYEQYF.

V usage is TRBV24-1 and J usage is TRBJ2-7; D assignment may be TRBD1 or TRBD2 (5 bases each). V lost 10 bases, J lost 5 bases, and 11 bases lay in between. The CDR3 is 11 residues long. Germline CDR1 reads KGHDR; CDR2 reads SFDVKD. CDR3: CATGRGDEQYF. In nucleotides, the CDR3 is TGTGCCACAGGCCGGGGCGACGAGCAGTACTTC.